The 12 T cell receptor beta chains listed next were all sequenced from one sample in a study of CD8 T cells in ankylosing spondylitis. Via MiXCR, TCRdb re-called the 5' RACE reads, giving one row per CDR3 protein. The sample yields fewer than 400,000 distinct CDR3 sequences, about 14% seen once. Sequencing input: blood, either unsorted or a sorted T cell fraction (not recorded which). All receptors come from a male donor with ankylosing spondylitis or in good health (not recorded which).

A few counts support this clonotype. This chain joins TRBV4-2 and TRBJ2-2; D assignment may be TRBD1 or TRBD2 (7 bases each). V was trimmed by 4 bases and J by 1 base, leaving 16 bases between them. The CDR3 contains 17 residues. Germline-derived CDR1 and CDR2 are LGHNA and YNFKEQ. The CDR3 DNA reads as TGTGCCAGCAGCCTTCAGGGGGGGAAGCGGAACACCGGGGAGCTGTTTTTT. This gives the protein CASSLQGGKRNTGELFF.

This clonotype appeared a few times. The chain links TRBV6-1 to TRBJ1-1, with TRBD1 as a possible D gene (5 bases). V lost 6 bases and J 0 bases, leaving 11 bases between the germline ends. Germline assignment: CDR1 MNHNS and CDR2 SASEGT. The CDR3 is made up of 14 amino acids. CDR3 protein: CASRIGTVNTEAFF. CDR3 in DNA: TGTGCCAGCAGAATCGGGACGGTGAACACTGAAGCTTTCTTT.

This clonotype appeared a few times. The chain combines TRBV12-3 or TRBV12-4 with TRBJ2-1; a weak D match, TRBD2 (6 bases). CDR3 size: 14 residues. V shed 6 bases and J shed 9 bases, with 18 bases lying between them. The CDR3 sequence: CASSQLRGISEQFF. CDR3 DNA sequence: TGTGCCAGCAGCCAACTCCGGGGGATCAGTGAGCAGTTCTTC.

This clonotype was seen a few times. Here the CDR3 reads CASSWEGTQYF. CDR3 DNA sequence: TGCGCCAGCAGCTGGGAAGGTACGCAGTATTTT. V and J are TRBV5-1 and TRBJ2-3; no reliable D call. From germline, CDR1 is SGHRS and CDR2 YFSETQ. CDR3 length equals 11 residues. The V end lost 3 bases, the J end lost 8 bases, and 7 bases lay between the germline ends.

This chain connects TRBV7-8 to TRBJ2-3; 12 bases match TRBD2. The CDR3 runs to 18 residues. V was pared by 2 bases and J by 5 bases, with 11 bases of the junction left unmatched. Germline V CDR1 and CDR2: SGHVS, FQNEAQ. The CDR3 nucleotides are TGTGCCAGCAGCTTATTCCAGTCTAGCGGGGGGGCAATAGATACGCAGTATTTT. It encodes CASSLFQSSGGAIDTQYF.

There are a few counts of this clonotype. The chain recombines TRBV20-1 with TRBJ2-1; D perhaps matches TRBD1 (5 bases). The germline CDR1 and CDR2 sequences are DFQATT and SNEGSKA (reference sequence). V was pared by 3 bases and J by 0 bases, with 6 bases between. The CDR3 length is 13 residues. This chain's CDR3 is CSASRDSYNEQFF. The CDR3 DNA follows: TGCAGTGCTAGCAGGGACTCCTACAATGAGCAGTTCTTC.

This clonotype was observed a handful of times. The chain recombines TRBV15 with TRBJ1-2, with a possible D match to TRBD1 (5 bases). V was clipped by 3 bases and J by 6 bases, with 17 bases between them. The CDR3 runs 15 residues. Germline V CDR1 and CDR2: LNHNV, YYDKDF (reference sequence). This chain's CDR3 is CATSRNHGTAHGYTF. The CDR3 region has the DNA TGTGCCACCAGCAGGAATCATGGGACGGCGCATGGCTACACCTTC.

This clonotype was seen a few times. The V and J genes are TRBV20-1 and TRBJ2-6; D is tentatively TRBD1 or TRBD2 (5 bases each). Germline V lookup: CDR1 DFQATT, CDR2 SNEGSKA (reference sequence). CDR3 length: 15 amino acids. V lost 6 bases to trimming and J lost 0 bases, with 12 bases between them. The CDR3 sequence: CSAPGRISGANVLTF. The CDR3 DNA reads as TGCAGTGCACCGGGACGGATCTCTGGGGCCAACGTCCTGACTTTC.

This clonotype was detected only a few times. This chain links TRBV5-6 with TRBJ1-3; D possibly corresponds to TRBD1 (6 bases). The V end lost 4 bases, the J end lost 2 bases, and 13 bases lay between the germline ends. The germline CDR1 and CDR2 sequences are SGHDT and YYEEEE. There are 15 residues in the CDR3. Here the CDR3 reads CASSGQGNAGNTIYF. The CDR3 nucleotides read TGTGCCAGCAGCGGCCAGGGGAACGCTGGAAACACCATATATTTT.

The genes are TRBV6-5 and TRBJ2-3; 7 bases are a match to TRBD2. V shed 6 bases, J shed 1 base, and the junction held 7 bases outside the gene matches. CDR3 length equals 15 residues. The germline gives CDR1 MNHEY, CDR2 SVGAGI. The CDR3 bases are TGTGCCAGCAGATTGACTAGCCTCGGCACAGATACGCAGTATTTT. Its protein product is CASRLTSLGTDTQYF.

The J gene is TRBJ1-2, the V gene TRBV5-1; D may be TRBD1 (5 bases). Germline-derived CDR1 and CDR2 are SGHRS and YFSETQ. The length of the CDR3 is 16 residues. Between the trimmed V and J ends, which lost 0 bases and 0 bases, there was a span of 12 bases. The CDR3 DNA follows: TGCGCCAGCAGCTTGGGGGGGACGTTGGCTAACTATGGCTACACCTTC. It is translated as CASSLGGTLANYGYTF.

This clonotype has at least ten counts. V usage is TRBV27 and J usage is TRBJ2-3, with D perhaps TRBD2 (5 bases). Germline V gene lookup returns CDR1 MNHEY and CDR2 SMNVEV (reference sequence). The V and J ends lost 10 bases and 1 base respectively, with 21 bases between them. The CDR3 runs 16 residues. The CDR3 is CATTVQRALGTDTQYF. CDR3 DNA sequence: TGTGCCACCACGGTGCAGAGGGCGCTGGGCACAGATACGCAGTATTTT.